Sequencing of this TCR beta chain was carried out in a study of blood T cell dynamics during melanoma immunotherapy. The assay was immunoSEQ multiplex PCR, and TCRdb's table has in-frame clones only and misses some. The sample lists more than 10,000 clones; 84% were seen once. Deletions cut 0 bases from V and 4 bases from J, with 12 bases between. Germline CDR1 reads SGHAT; CDR2 reads FQNNGV. The CDR3 is 15 residues long. Time point indicated: pre-treatment baseline. Disease control meant complete response, partial response or stable disease at 12 weeks. Patients with prior systemic cancer treatment, concomitant immunosuppressants, or other active malignancies were excluded. Study-wide results and caveats: Disease-control patients' PBMC repertoires became either more clonal or more diverse at W3.

Of note for this clone: Its antigen is not known.

This clonotype originated in a human donor with melanoma. Sample: blood, taken from a patient treated with checkpoint blockade. The rearrangement uses TRBV11-2 and TRBJ1-1; D may be TRBD1 (6 bases). CDR3: CASSLDRTATTEAFF. The CDR3 coding sequence is TGTGCCAGCAGCTTAGACCGGACAGCAACCACTGAAGCTTTCTTT.